Each of the 11 T cell receptor beta chains below was sequenced from the same sample in a study of vaccination and CD4 T cells after COVID-19. Their specific antigens are unknown. Cultured CD4+ T-cell DNA underwent Oncomine TCR Beta short-read sequencing. TCRdb re-derived calls from the PCR reads in MiXCR, one entry per CDR3 protein. The sample yields fewer than 20,000 distinct CDR3 sequences, around 50% seen once. Regarding treatment: roughly 10-day PBMC culture with coronavirus spike peptide pools or control peptides (ViraFEST assay). The sequenced material came from CD4+ T cells from blood, cultured in vitro. The receptors derive from a human donor who had recovered from COVID-19.

This clonotype has a handful of counts. The J gene is TRBJ1-1, the V gene TRBV27; TRBD1 is a possible D gene (5 bases). This CDR3 is built from 16 residues. Between the trimmed V and J ends, which lost 2 bases and 1 base, there was a span of 14 bases. Germline V gives CDR1 MNHEY, CDR2 SMNVEV (reference sequence). CDR3 protein: CASSLLGEGTNTEAFF. CDR3 DNA sequence: TGTGCCAGCAGTTTACTGGGGGAGGGGACGAACACTGAAGCTTTCTTT.

This clonotype has just one count. The chain couples TRBV27 to TRBJ2-7; 8 bases match TRBD2. Germline CDR1 and CDR2: MNHEY and SMNVEV (reference sequence). J was trimmed by 2 bases and V by 10 bases; bases with no gene match: 10. The CDR3 sequence is 14 residues long. CDR3 residues: CATTGLAGPYEQYF. The CDR3 nucleotides read TGTGCCACCACTGGACTAGCCGGACCCTACGAGCAGTACTTC.

The chain recombines TRBV28 with TRBJ1-2; unclear D gene. Germline lookup yields CDR1 MDHEN and CDR2 SYDVKM. The germline V and J ends were trimmed by 6 bases and 4 bases, with 6 bases remaining between them. The length of the CDR3 is 11 residues. This CDR3 is CASRVPYGYTF. CDR3 nucleotide sequence: TGTGCCAGCAGGGTACCCTATGGCTACACCTTC.

V and J are TRBV28 and TRBJ1-5; no reliable D call. Between the trimmed V and J ends, which lost 4 bases and 6 bases, there was a span of 13 bases. CDR3 size: 14 residues. Germline values: CDR1 MDHEN, CDR2 SYDVKM. CDR3 sequence reads: CASSSPDTIQPQHF. CDR3 sequence (DNA): TGTGCCAGCAGTTCCCCTGACACTATTCAGCCCCAGCATTTT.

The gene calls are TRBV6-2 or TRBV6-3 and TRBJ2-1; 8 nucleotides agree with TRBD2. J was trimmed by 7 bases and V by 5 bases; bases with no gene match: 7. The CDR3 covers 14 residues. From germline, CDR1 is MNHEY and CDR2 SVGEGT. DNA of the CDR3: TGTGCCAGCAGTCCCCGGGGGGGTAGGAATGAGCAGTTCTTC. Residues: CASSPRGGRNEQFF.

The chain employs TRBV4-3 and TRBJ1-2; D perhaps matches TRBD1 (5 bases). The V gene's germline CDR1 is LGHNA and CDR2 YSLEER. Trimming stripped 3 bases from V and 8 bases from J, with 16 bases between. This CDR3 has 14 residues. CDR3 DNA sequence: TGCGCCAGCAGCCACCCCGGGGCGGAAGGGGGCTACACCTTC. Amino acid sequence: CASSHPGAEGGYTF.

The V call is TRBV6-1, the J call TRBJ2-3; no firm D call. Germline CDR1 is MNHNS and CDR2 is SASEGT. V dropped 8 bases and J dropped 2 bases, with 14 bases sitting between them. CDR3 length equals 14 residues. The CDR3 is CASGQRYITDTQYF. CDR3 DNA: TGTGCCAGCGGCCAAAGATACATCACAGATACGCAGTATTTT.

The chain combines TRBV20-1 with TRBJ1-2; D is undetermined. CDR3 length equals 13 residues. The ends were cut back, 1 base at V and 1 base at J, with 7 bases in the middle. The germline V gene has CDR1 DFQATT and CDR2 SNEGSKA (reference sequence). CDR3 nucleotides: TGCAGTGCTAGAGGGGTCGATAACTATGGCTACACCTTC. This sequence encodes CSARGVDNYGYTF.

The chain is built from TRBV11-3 and TRBJ2-5; the D gene is possibly TRBD2 (6 bases). The CDR3 length is 13 residues. Trimming pared 5 bases from V and 3 bases from J, leaving 10 bases between. Germline assignment: CDR1 SGHNT and CDR2 YENEEA. In DNA, the CDR3 is TGTGCCAGCAGCGCGGGACCGAAAGAGACCCAGTACTTC. It yields the protein CASSAGPKETQYF.

This chain links TRBV2 with TRBJ2-7; 13 nucleotides line up with TRBD2. The germline gives CDR1 SNHLY, CDR2 FYNNEI. V was clipped by 6 bases and J by 2 bases; unmatched bases: 13. The CDR3 is made up of 18 amino acids. CDR3 DNA sequence: TGTGCCAGCAGACCGTCACTAGCGGGAGGGCCGTCGGCCTACGAGCAGTACTTC. Protein product: CASRPSLAGGPSAYEQYF. The full variable domain, in which reference TRBV2 and TRBJ2-7 provide the parts outside the CDR3, is EPEVTQTPSHQVTQMGQEVILRCVPISNHLYFYWYRQILGQKVEFLVSFYNNEISEKSEIFDDQFSVERPDGSNFTLKIRSTKLEDSAMYFCASRPSLAGGPSAYEQYFGPGTRLTVT.

The chain has TRBV7-9 and TRBJ2-1; 10 nucleotides line up with TRBD1. The J call may be in error: the DNA end matches TRBJ2-7 better. Looked up from germline, CDR1 is SEHNR and CDR2 is FQNEAQ (reference sequence). The CDR3 runs to 16 residues. CDR3 sequence (DNA): TGTGCCAGCAGCTTAGCCGGGACAGGGGCCCCCTACGAGCAGTACTTC. Amino acid sequence: CASSLAGTGAPYEQYF.